This T cell receptor (beta chain) was identified during a study of blood T cell repertoires in COVID-19. In the study overall: Donors in the United States, Italy and Spain gave samples during acute or convalescent COVID-19. The analysed material was cDNA or gDNA that came from T cells, B-cell-depleted T cells, or PBMCs.

Germline V gene data show CDR1 as SGHNT and CDR2 as YYREEE (reference sequence). The CDR3 sequence is 15 residues long. V was trimmed by 5 bases and J by 3 bases, leaving 18 bases between them. Original processing methods: Reference gene primer amplification gave nucleated cell count estimates. TCRdb's table, derived via immunoSEQ multiplex PCR, lists solely in-frame clones and lacks some. V and J calls and clone size are given by that table; D and trimming were obtained from the DNA. The sample carries 35,000 to 55,000 clones, around 90% recorded once. V and J are TRBV5-4 and TRBJ2-7; possible D gene TRBD2, 6 bases. Source material: peripheral blood. This clonotype originated in a man aged 45 to 65 with active COVID-19. The chain's CDR3 is CASSLRGAGVYEQYF. The CDR3 DNA reads as TGTGCCAGCAGTCTCCGCGGGGCCGGGGTCTACGAGCAGTACTTC.